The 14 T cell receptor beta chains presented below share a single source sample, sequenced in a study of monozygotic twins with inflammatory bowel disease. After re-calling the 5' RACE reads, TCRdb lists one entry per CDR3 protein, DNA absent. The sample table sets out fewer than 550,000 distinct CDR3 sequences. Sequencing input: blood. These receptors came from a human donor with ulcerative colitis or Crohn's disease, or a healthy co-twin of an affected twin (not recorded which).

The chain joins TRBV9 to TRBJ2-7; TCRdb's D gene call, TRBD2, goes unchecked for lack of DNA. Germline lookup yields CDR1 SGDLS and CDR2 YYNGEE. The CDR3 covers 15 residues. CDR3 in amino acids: CASSVAEVPSYEQYF.

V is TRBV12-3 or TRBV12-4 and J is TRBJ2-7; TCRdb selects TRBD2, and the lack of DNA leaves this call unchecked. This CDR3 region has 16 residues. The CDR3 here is CASTTRAGFGSYEQYF.

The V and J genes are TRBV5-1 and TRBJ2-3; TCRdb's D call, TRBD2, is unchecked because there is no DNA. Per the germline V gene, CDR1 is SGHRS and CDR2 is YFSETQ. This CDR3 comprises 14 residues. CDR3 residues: CASFSGPPTDTQYF.

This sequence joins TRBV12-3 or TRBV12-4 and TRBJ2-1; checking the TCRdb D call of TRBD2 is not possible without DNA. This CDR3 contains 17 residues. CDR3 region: CASSPNPGTSGRGEQFF.

The CDR3 is CASSPWTSTDTQYF. The chain carries TRBV7-2 and TRBJ2-3. This CDR3 region has 14 residues. Germline V gene sequence: CDR1 SGHTA, CDR2 FQGNSA.

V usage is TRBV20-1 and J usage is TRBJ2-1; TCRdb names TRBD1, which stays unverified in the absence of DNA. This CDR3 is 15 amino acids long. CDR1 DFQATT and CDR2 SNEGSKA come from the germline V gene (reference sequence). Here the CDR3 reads CSAMIPGQGSNEQFF.

The CDR3 region is CASSPLLGEAQYF. V usage is TRBV7-8 and J usage is TRBJ2-3; TCRdb's D call, TRBD1, is unchecked because there is no DNA. CDR3 length equals 13 residues. Germline V gene lookup returns CDR1 SGHVS and CDR2 FQNEAQ.

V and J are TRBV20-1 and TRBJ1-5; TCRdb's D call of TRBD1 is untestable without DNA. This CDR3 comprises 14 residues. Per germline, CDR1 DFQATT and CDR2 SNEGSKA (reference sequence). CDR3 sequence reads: CSAREGTGHQPQHF.

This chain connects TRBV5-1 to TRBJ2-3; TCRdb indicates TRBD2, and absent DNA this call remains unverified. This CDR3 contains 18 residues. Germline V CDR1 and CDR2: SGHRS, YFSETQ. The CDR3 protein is CASSLAFSGREHTDTQYF.

This chain's CDR3 is CASSSGGGRVYGYTF. This chain joins TRBV6-1 and TRBJ1-2; the D call from TCRdb, TRBD1, cannot be confirmed without DNA. The V gene's germline CDR1 is MNHNS and CDR2 SASEGT. The CDR3 is 15 amino acids.

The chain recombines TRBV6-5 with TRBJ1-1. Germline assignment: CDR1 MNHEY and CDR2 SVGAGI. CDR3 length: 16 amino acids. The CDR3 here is CASSSGSAGFFTEAFF.

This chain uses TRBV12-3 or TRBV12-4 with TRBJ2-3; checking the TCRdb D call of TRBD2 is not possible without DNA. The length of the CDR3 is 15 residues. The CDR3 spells CASRHTSGGAGTQYF.

The CDR3 spells CASSESPQETQYF. V usage is TRBV25-1 and J usage is TRBJ2-5. Germline V gene data show CDR1 as MGHDK and CDR2 as SYGVNS. The CDR3 loop spans 13 amino acids.

The CDR3 sequence is CASMGMDSGGYSPLHF. The chain combines TRBV19 with TRBJ1-6. CDR3 length: 16 amino acids. Germline values: CDR1 LNHDA, CDR2 SQIVND (reference sequence).